This T cell receptor (beta chain) came from a study of radiation and T cells in renal cell carcinoma. On the study more broadly: Nephrectomy followed 15 Gy stereotactic body radiation by 4 weeks.

The time point was: blood 2 weeks post-SBRT. Regarding treatment: 15 Gy SBRT to primary tumor, nephrectomy 4 weeks later. This CDR3 comprises 16 residues. Germline lookup yields CDR1 KGHSH and CDR2 LQKENI. V gave up 0 bases and J gave up 7 bases; unmatched junction bases: 9. Profiled with immunoSEQ multiplex PCR; TCRdb holds only in-frame clones, not every one. There are roughly 150,000 clones in the sample; roughly 90% occur only once, and approximately 12% lies in the top ten. The chain links TRBV18 to TRBJ1-5, with 7 bases fitting TRBD1. Sample: blood, taken from a patient whose treatment included radiotherapy and nephrectomy. This TCR was sampled from a woman between 45 and 65 years old with renal cell carcinoma. This CDR3 is CASSPPKLTGNQPQHF. DNA of the CDR3: TGTGCCAGCTCACCACCCAAATTGACAGGGAACCAGCCCCAGCATTTT.